The subject of this entry is one T cell receptor beta chain. Its target antigen remains unknown. The record has no base qualities; no much larger clone is one base away. These data come from a study of T cells after yellow fever vaccination (dated 2019 in TCRdb). With respect to the entire study: Libraries from fractions with low cell numbers were prepared with the SMART-Seq v4 Ultra Low Input RNA kit. To follow T-cell clones before and after both primary and booster YFV17D yellow fever vaccination, bulk TCR alpha and beta repertoires underwent longitudinal sequencing. Two healthy male donors, one aged 18 to 30 and one aged 30 to 40 years, were included in the cohort. Blood was collected at multiple timepoints before and after primary and secondary immunization, and bulk PBMC replicates and cell subsets were isolated.

What this sample's treatment or condition label stands for: live attenuated yellow fever vaccine strain. PBMCs were isolated from peripheral blood using a standard Ficoll-Paque protocol. Dynabeads CD4 and CD8 positive selection kits were used to isolate the CD4 and CD8 T-cell fractions. RNA was extracted with TriZol from bulk PBMCs, CD4 and CD8 fractions, and dextramer-positive and dextramer-negative fractions. The CDR3 numbers 12 residues from cysteine through phenylalanine. The read is trimmed to its CDR3 DNA, 36 bases read in frame from base 1. In the germline V gene (reference sequence), CDR1 corresponds to DFQATT and CDR2 to SNEGSKA. Summary of the overall study and its limitations: The secondary T-cell response was weaker than the primary response but faster, peaking on day 5 instead of day 15. Because only a couple of donors were included in the study, the extent to which the findings can be generalized is limited. Computational filtering was needed because FACS-sorted repertoires could contain abundant contaminating clonotypes from the bulk population. A small fraction of clonotypes showed up in both the CD4 and CD8 compartments, probably as a result of convergent recombination. Most clones expanded after primary vaccination were re-detected after the booster (almost 98% of CD4 and around 88% of CD8), suggesting broad memory maintenance.

Synthesis of TCR cDNA relied on 5'RACE template switching, a step that introduced a universal primer site along with unique molecular identifiers. Priming of cDNA synthesis was performed from both the TCR alpha and TCR beta constant segments. Libraries were amplified in two PCR steps, with sample barcodes and sequencing adapters added in the second step. Sequencing of libraries was done on Illumina HiSeq 2500 (2x100 bp) or NovaSeq (2x150 bp). In the source study's methods: Demultiplexing of reads and collapsing into UMI consensus sequences were performed with MIGEC, and V(D)J alignment was carried out with MiXCR. Clonotypes responding to the vaccine were identified with edgeR on replicate PBMC samples, with the criteria of FDR below 0.01 and a log2 fold change above 5 up to day 15. Each bulk clonotype received a CD4 or CD8 identity based on whether the sequenced CD4 or CD8 repertoire contained that clonotype at higher abundance. The raw public reads went through TCRdb reprocessing: fastp at Q25, MiXCR clone calling, in-frame beta chains kept. Rows with a matching CDR3 protein are joined into one entry that keeps the most common DNA and genes. TCRdb assigned the V and J calls; the authors' analysis was not used. In this sample the table shows around 250,000 distinct CDR3 sequences, 6% to 7.5% of which occur a single time. About 0.85% of the sample rests with the top ten.

This sequence originates from a man younger than 45 who received the YFV17D yellow fever vaccine. This sample comprised CD4+ T cells sorted from PBMCs, obtained 15 days after the yellow fever booster vaccination. The chain employs TRBV20-1 and TRBJ1-1, with a weak D call of TRBD1 (6 bases match). CDR3 protein: CIAGGFNTEAFF. The DNA sequence is given as TGCATAGCTGGGGGCTTTAACACTGAAGCTTTCTTT.